This is a list of T cell receptor beta chains from one sample in a study of shared clonotypes between healthy human individuals. Produced via immunoSEQ multiplex PCR; TCRdb's table is partial and in-frame only. The sample contains a few million clones, just under 95% of which appear only once. Material: naive CD4+ T cells from PBMCs. These receptor sequences come from a man between 18 and 35 years old in good health. Some clones in this sample may be carry-over from other donors' samples. CDR3s include the opening cysteine and the closing phenylalanine or tryptophan. The order of the fields is J gene, clone size, D gene, V gene, CDR3 DNA, CDR3 protein. A D gene is named only where the DNA matches it firmly. Some rows mark clone size as missing; the rest say once, few, many or name a class of expanded clone.

TRBJ2-1 | NA | NA | TRBV5-1 | TGCGCCAGCAGCTTGCTATCCCAAAACAATGAGCAGTTCTTC | CASSLLSQNNEQFF
TRBJ2-4 | NA | TRBD1 | TRBV29-1 | TGCAGCGTGACCCTGGACAGGGGATACATTCAGTACTTC | CSVTLDRGYIQYF
TRBJ2-1 | NA | NA | TRBV7-2 | TGTGCCAGCAGCTTTGACAGACAGGTAATGAATGAGCAGTTCTTC | CASSFDRQVMNEQFF
TRBJ2-7 | NA | NA | TRBV7-3 | TGTGCCAGCAGCGAACGAACAGGGAGCTCCTACGAGCAGTACTTC | CASSERTGSSYEQYF
TRBJ2-3 | NA | NA | TRBV28 | TGTGCCAGCAGTAGACAGCGGGCCCTCGATACGCAGTATTTT | CASSRQRALDTQYF
TRBJ2-7 | NA | NA | TRBV7-9 | TGTGCCAGCAGCCCCGGGACGGGATCCTACGAGCAGTACTTC | CASSPGTGSYEQYF
TRBJ2-7 | NA | NA | TRBV28 | TGTGCCAGCAGGCCTGGGTGGCAGGGCTACGAGCAGTACTTC | CASRPGWQGYEQYF
TRBJ1-4 | NA | NA | TRBV30 | TGTGCCTGGAGTGGGGACCCGGATGAAAAACTGTTTTTT | CAWSGDPDEKLFF
TRBJ1-1 | once | TRBD1 | TRBV4-3 | TGCGCCAGCAGCCAAGAACGGGGAAGACAGGGCGGAGCTTTCTTT | CASSQERGRQGGAFF
TRBJ1-4 | NA | NA | TRBV5-4 | TGTGCCAGCAGCTCCGTGGGAACAACTAATGAAAAACTGTTTTTT | CASSSVGTTNEKLFF
TRBJ1-5 | NA | NA | TRBV28 | TGTGCCAGCAGTCACAATAGCAATCAGCCCCAGCATTTT | CASSHNSNQPQHF
TRBJ1-5 | NA | NA | TRBV28 | TGTGCCAGCAGTCCCGTCAGAGGGGCGCGTAGTCAGCCCCAGCATTTT | CASSPVRGARSQPQHF
TRBJ2-3 | few | TRBD2 | TRBV18 | TGTGCCAGCTCACCGGACATAGCGGGGGCTAGCACAGATACGCAGTATTTT | CASSPDIAGASTDTQYF
TRBJ1-1 | NA | NA | TRBV6-5 | TGTGCCAGCACAGGGATTAACACTGAAGCTTTCTTT | CASTGINTEAFF
TRBJ2-3 | NA | NA | TRBV29-1 | TGCAGCCTGAAAGGGGGGGCTTCAGATACGCAGTATTTT | CSLKGGASDTQYF
TRBJ1-1 | NA | NA | TRBV5-4 | TGTGCCAGCAGCTTGGTTGGTCGGACGAACACTGAAGCTTTCTTT | CASSLVGRTNTEAFF
TRBJ2-7 | NA | TRBD2 | TRBV29-1 | TGCAGCGCAAAGATAGGGACTAGCGGCAGCTACGAGCAGTACTTC | CSAKIGTSGSYEQYF
TRBJ1-2 | NA | NA | TRBV6-5 | TGTGCCAGCAGTTCCTCCCGGGGGGCCCCCTATGGCTACACCTTC | CASSSSRGAPYGYTF
TRBJ2-5 | NA | NA | TRBV27 | TGTGCCAGCAGTTTTTACCCGGGACGGAGTTACCAAGAGACCCAGTACTTC | CASSFYPGRSYQETQYF
TRBJ1-2 | NA | TRBD1 | TRBV12-5 | TGTGCTAGTGGTTTGAGGACAGGGGATGGCTACACCTTC | CASGLRTGDGYTF
TRBJ2-7 | NA | NA | TRBV7-8 | TGTGCCAGCAGCTTATACTCTTCCGGGCCGCCCTACGAGCAGTACTTC | CASSLYSSGPPYEQYF
TRBJ2-1 | NA | TRBD2 | TRBV5-1 | TGCGCCAGCAGCTCTAGCGGGAAGGAAAATGAGCAGTTCTTC | CASSSSGKENEQFF
TRBJ1-2 | NA | NA | TRBV7-9 | TGTGCCAGCAGCTTCCGTAACCCTCGGACCCCCCCACGGGATGGCTACACCTTC | CASSFRNPRTPPRDGYTF
TRBJ1-2 | NA | NA | TRBV7-6 | TGTGCCAGCAGCGCAGCCCCGGACAGCTTCCTTGGCTACACCTTC | CASSAAPDSFLGYTF
TRBJ2-5 | NA | TRBD2 | TRBV7-3 | TGTGCCAGCAGCTTACTGCCCCCCCGACTAGCGGGAGGCCAAGAGACCCAGTACTTC | CASSLLPPRLAGGQETQYF
TRBJ1-1 | NA | TRBD1 | TRBV5-4 | TGTGCCAGCAGCTCGGACAGGGGGTTGATCACTGAAGCTTTCTTT | CASSSDRGLITEAFF
TRBJ1-1 | few | NA | TRBV19 | TGTGCCAGTACCCTCCCGGGGAGCCTCACTGAAGCTTTCTTT | CASTLPGSLTEAFF
TRBJ2-2 | NA | TRBD2 | TRBV5-1 | TGCGCCAGCACCCTAGCGGGAGTCGGGACCGGGGAGCTGTTTTTT | CASTLAGVGTGELFF